These 22 T cell receptor beta chains came from one sample sequenced in a study of T cell responses to AZD1222 COVID-19 vaccine (dated by TCRdb to about 2021). The label giving this sample's time point can be read as: about 28 days (+/-7) after the second vaccine dose. Read against the paper, the sample's treatment or condition label means: meningococcal conjugate vaccine given as trial control. Library generation was performed with the immunoSEQ multiplex PCR assay. In TCRdb, the immuneACCESS table is reduced to in-frame sequences with V and J assigned. These tables do not hold every clone; where another copy was compared, an unresolved V gene accounts for under half, and the others remain unexplained. A total of 200,000 to 250,000 clones appear in this sample, roughly 94% of them only once. 1.5% to 2% of the sample is held by the ten biggest clonotypes. This specimen consisted of peripheral blood, obtained 28 days after the second dose of the MenACWY control vaccine. These receptor sequences come from an adult who received the MenACWY meningococcal vaccine as a control.

The chain joins TRBV21-1 to TRBJ1-2. TRBV21-1 is marked as a pseudogene. The CDR3 spans 18 residues. The CDR3 is CASSKGPPGAAANYGYTF. In nucleotides, the CDR3 is TGTGCCAGCAGCAAAGGGCCCCCGGGAGCTGCAGCTAACTATGGCTACACCTTC.

This chain links TRBV19 with TRBJ1-1; TRBD1 matches at 8 bases. Germline V gene lookup returns CDR1 LNHDA and CDR2 SQIVND (reference sequence). With V trimmed by 5 bases and J by 2 bases, 7 bases remained unmatched. CDR3 length: 15 amino acids. In DNA, the CDR3 is TGTGCCAGTAGTTGGACTGACAGGGGAAACACTGAAGCTTTCTTT. This codes for CASSWTDRGNTEAFF.

This clone has only one observation. This chain connects TRBV3-1 (or the pseudogene TRBV3-2) to TRBJ1-3; D not resolved. The CDR3 runs 13 residues. The V and J ends lost 3 bases and 7 bases respectively, with 10 bases between them. Germline V CDR1 and CDR2: LGHDT, YNNKEL (reference sequence). DNA of the CDR3: TGTGCCAGCAGCCAGCCCATGGGTAACACCATATATTTT. Protein sequence: CASSQPMGNTIYF.

The chain employs TRBV10-3 and TRBJ1-4; 10 bases map to TRBD1. CDR1 is ENHRY, CDR2 SYGVKD, per germline. This CDR3 region has 13 residues. The V segment lost 10 bases and the J segment 5 bases; nucleotides outside the gene matches: 4. The CDR3 here is CATGTGENEKLFF. The CDR3 DNA follows: TGTGCCACGGGGACAGGGGAAAATGAAAAACTGTTTTTT.

This clone was recorded a few times. The chain couples TRBV9 to TRBJ1-6; D is undetermined. V lost 0 bases and J 9 bases, leaving 4 bases between the germline ends. CDR1 SGDLS and CDR2 YYNGEE come from the germline V gene. CDR3 length: 12 amino acids. For the CDR3, the DNA is TGTGCCAGCAGCGTAGCTGGTTCACCCCTCCACTTT. Protein sequence: CASSVAGSPLHF.

V usage is TRBV2 and J usage is TRBJ2-5; 7 nucleotides align to TRBD1. Unmatched junction bases numbered 2, after V lost 5 bases and J lost 2 bases. This CDR3 is 13 amino acids long. Germline V gene sequence: CDR1 SNHLY, CDR2 FYNNEI. As DNA, the CDR3 is TGTGCCAGCAGTTGGGACAGTCAAGAGACCCAGTACTTC. Protein: CASSWDSQETQYF.

The CDR3 loop reads CASSQDPAASLFF. As DNA, the CDR3 is TGCGCCAGCAGCCAAGATCCCGCGGCCAGTCTGTTTTTT. This chain connects TRBV4-3 to TRBJ1-4; D gene unclear. V lost 0 bases to trimming and J lost 14 bases, with 13 bases between them. This CDR3 spans 13 amino acids. The germline V gene has CDR1 LGHNA and CDR2 YSLEER.

This clone was observed a single time. CDR3 sequence: CASSAGRGTGTEAFF. The CDR3 DNA is TGTGCCAGCAGTGCAGGGCGGGGTACTGGCACTGAAGCTTTCTTT. This chain uses TRBV2 with TRBJ1-1; D is perhaps TRBD1 (5 bases). The CDR3 runs to 15 residues. Germline CDR1 is SNHLY and CDR2 is FYNNEI. Trimming pared 4 bases from V and 4 bases from J, leaving 16 bases between.

J is TRBJ2-2 and V is TRBV19; a possible D gene is TRBD1 (7 bases). Trimming left V 7 bases short and J 4 bases short, with 16 bases between. The CDR3 spans 15 residues. Germline values: CDR1 LNHDA, CDR2 SQIVND (reference sequence). The CDR3 loop is CASTPGGRTTGELFF. The CDR3, as DNA: TGTGCCAGTACCCCAGGGGGGAGGACCACCGGGGAGCTGTTTTTT.

This chain links TRBV12-3 or TRBV12-4 with TRBJ1-3; D is ambiguous. The V end was cut by 5 bases, the J end by 0 bases, with 5 bases between. The CDR3 is 13 residues long. The CDR3 loop reads CASSPNSGNTIYF. CDR3 nucleotides: TGTGCCAGCAGTCCGAACTCTGGAAACACCATATATTTT.

This clone was detected once. The V gene is TRBV10-3, the J gene TRBJ2-7; perhaps TRBD2 as D (6 bases). V was shortened by 6 bases and J by 7 bases, with 19 bases between the two germline ends. The CDR3 consists of 14 residues. In germline, CDR1 is ENHRY, CDR2 SYGVKD. CDR3: CAIRPGGMTREQYF. For the CDR3, the DNA is TGTGCCATCAGACCTGGGGGAATGACTAGGGAGCAGTACTTC.

This sequence joins TRBV5-1 and TRBJ2-7; 8 bases are a match to TRBD1. Germline-derived CDR1 and CDR2 are SGHRS and YFSETQ. V was clipped by 3 bases and J by 2 bases; unmatched bases: 7. This CDR3 is built from 15 residues. Here the CDR3 reads CASSSTGGPTYEQYF. The CDR3 nucleotides are TGCGCCAGCAGCTCAACAGGGGGTCCTACCTACGAGCAGTACTTC.

This rearrangement joins TRBV28 to TRBJ2-3; D perhaps matches TRBD1 (6 bases). Trimming took 4 bases from V and 0 from J, leaving 11 bases between them. Germline V gene data show CDR1 as MDHEN and CDR2 as SYDVKM. This CDR3 is built from 15 residues. CDR3 in amino acids: CASSSNRESTDTQYF. The CDR3 DNA reads as TGTGCCAGCAGTTCAAACAGGGAAAGCACAGATACGCAGTATTTT.

V usage is TRBV2 and J usage is TRBJ2-7; D is perhaps TRBD1 (5 bases). CDR1 is SNHLY and CDR2 is FYNNEI in the germline V gene. V lost 3 bases and J 5 bases, leaving 14 bases between the germline ends. The CDR3 covers 14 residues. The CDR3 DNA reads as TGTGCCAGCAGTGATATGAGACAGCACGACGAGCAGTACTTC. Protein: CASSDMRQHDEQYF.

This sequence joins TRBV3-1 (or the pseudogene TRBV3-2) and TRBJ1-6; 7 bases agree with TRBD1. V trimming: 6 bases; J trimming: 3 bases; junction bases outside the gene matches: 5. The germline gives CDR1 LGHDT, CDR2 YNNKEL (reference sequence). The CDR3 contains 15 residues. CDR3 in DNA: TGTGCCAGCAGTCCTGGACAGGACTATAATTCACCCCTCCACTTT. Translation gives CASSPGQDYNSPLHF.

The rearrangement joins TRBV10-3 to TRBJ1-3; 9 bases match TRBD1. The junction had 7 bases not matched to a gene; V was cut back by 4 bases and J by 0 bases. Germline-derived CDR1 and CDR2 are ENHRY and SYGVKD. This CDR3 contains 17 residues. Written as DNA, the CDR3 is TGTGCCATCAGTGCGATTGGACAGGGGTCCTCTGGAAACACCATATATTTT. Protein sequence: CAISAIGQGSSGNTIYF.

The chain employs TRBV5-1 and TRBJ2-5, with 7 bases identical to TRBD2. Germline-derived CDR1 and CDR2 are SGHRS and YFSETQ. Losses at the gene ends were 0 bases for V and 4 bases for J; bases not matched to a gene: 6. The CDR3 covers 15 residues. Here the CDR3 DNA reads TGCGCCAGCAGCTTGGAGTGGACTAGTTCAGAGACCCAGTACTTC. Its translation is CASSLEWTSSETQYF.

The chain carries TRBV28 and TRBJ2-7, with 9 bases lining up with TRBD1. The CDR3 runs 15 residues. The V gene end was trimmed by 5 bases and the J gene end by 3 bases; junction bases not matched to a gene: 8. Germline CDR1 MDHEN, CDR2 SYDVKM. The CDR3, as DNA: TGTGCCAGCAGTACCGGACAGGGGACGCACTACGAGCAGTACTTC. The encoded protein is CASSTGQGTHYEQYF.

V usage is TRBV6-5 and J usage is TRBJ1-1, with 8 bases lining up with TRBD1. V gave up 0 bases and J gave up 10 bases; unmatched junction bases: 4. The CDR3 is 13 amino acids. Germline CDR1 and CDR2: MNHEY and SVGAGI. CDR3 in amino acids: CASSYSGQGRAFF. CDR3 nucleotides: TGTGCCAGCAGTTACTCAGGACAGGGCCGAGCTTTCTTT.

This rearrangement joins TRBV30 to TRBJ2-2; D is possibly TRBD2 (5 bases). The CDR3 contains 14 residues. From germline, CDR1 is GTSNPN and CDR2 SVGIG (reference sequence). Trimming took off 2 bases at V and 3 bases at J, with 10 bases between the two ends. The CDR3 bases are TGTGCCTGGAGTCGGGATAGGGACACCGGGGAGCTGTTTTTT. It yields the protein CAWSRDRDTGELFF.

Here the CDR3 reads CASTGRLAGVYNEQFF. In DNA form, the CDR3 reads TGTGCCAGCACCGGGAGGCTAGCGGGAGTATATAATGAGCAGTTCTTC. This chain links TRBV2 with TRBJ2-1; 10 bases are a match to TRBD2. This CDR3 is 16 amino acids long. CDR1 and CDR2 from the germline V gene are SNHLY and FYNNEI. V was clipped by 7 bases and J by 7 bases; unmatched bases: 13.

This chain joins TRBV28 and TRBJ2-7; TRBD2 matches at 9 bases. The CDR3 covers 15 residues. After removal of 6 bases from V and 4 bases from J, the junction contained 10 bases not matched to a gene. CDR1 is MDHEN and CDR2 is SYDVKM in the germline V gene. CDR3 in amino acids: CASSIPGTSHYEQYF. CDR3 DNA: TGTGCCAGCAGCATTCCCGGGACTAGCCATTACGAGCAGTACTTC.